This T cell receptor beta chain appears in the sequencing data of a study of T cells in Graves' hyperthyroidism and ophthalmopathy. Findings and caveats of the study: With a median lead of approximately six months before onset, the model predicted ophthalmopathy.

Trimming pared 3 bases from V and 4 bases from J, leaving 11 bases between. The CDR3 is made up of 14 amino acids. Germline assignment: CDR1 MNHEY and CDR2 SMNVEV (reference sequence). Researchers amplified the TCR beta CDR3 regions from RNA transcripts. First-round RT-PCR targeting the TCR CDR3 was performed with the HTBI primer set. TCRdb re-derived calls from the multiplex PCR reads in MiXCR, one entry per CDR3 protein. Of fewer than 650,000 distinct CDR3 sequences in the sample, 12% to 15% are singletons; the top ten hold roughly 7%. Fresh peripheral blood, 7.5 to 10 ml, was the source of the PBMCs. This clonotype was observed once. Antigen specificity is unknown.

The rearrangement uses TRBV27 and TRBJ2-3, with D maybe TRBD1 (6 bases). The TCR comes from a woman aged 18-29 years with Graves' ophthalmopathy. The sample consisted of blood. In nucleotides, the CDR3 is TGTGCCAGCAGTTTGGGCAGGGGCCCAGATACGCAGTATTTT. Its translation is CASSLGRGPDTQYF.